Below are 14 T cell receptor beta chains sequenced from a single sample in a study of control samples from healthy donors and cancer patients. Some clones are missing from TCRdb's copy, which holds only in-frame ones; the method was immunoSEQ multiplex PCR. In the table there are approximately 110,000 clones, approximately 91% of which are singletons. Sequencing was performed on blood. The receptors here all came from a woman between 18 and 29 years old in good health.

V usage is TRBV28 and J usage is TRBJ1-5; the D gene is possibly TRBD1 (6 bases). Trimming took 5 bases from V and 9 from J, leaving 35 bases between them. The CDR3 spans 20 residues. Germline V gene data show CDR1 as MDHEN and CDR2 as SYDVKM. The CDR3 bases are TGTGCCAGCAGTCCTACCCCCGGTAAAATACTGGGGGCGGGGATGGGGCCCCAGCATTTT. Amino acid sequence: CASSPTPGKILGAGMGPQHF.

The CDR3 spells CASSCRRTKPDNYGYTF. The DNA for the CDR3 is TGTGCCAGTAGTTGTCGGAGAACAAAACCCGATAACTATGGCTACACCTTC. V gene TRBV19 combines with J gene TRBJ1-2; no definite D call. CDR3 length: 17 residues. The V end was cut by 5 bases, the J end by 1 base, with 20 bases between. Germline V gene lookup returns CDR1 LNHDA and CDR2 SQIVND (reference sequence).

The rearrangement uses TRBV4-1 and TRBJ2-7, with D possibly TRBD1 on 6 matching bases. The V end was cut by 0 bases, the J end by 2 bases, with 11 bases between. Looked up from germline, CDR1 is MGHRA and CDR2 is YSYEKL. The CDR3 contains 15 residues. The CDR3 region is CASSQDGGQTYEQYF. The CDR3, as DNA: TGCGCCAGCAGCCAAGATGGAGGACAGACCTACGAGCAGTACTTC.

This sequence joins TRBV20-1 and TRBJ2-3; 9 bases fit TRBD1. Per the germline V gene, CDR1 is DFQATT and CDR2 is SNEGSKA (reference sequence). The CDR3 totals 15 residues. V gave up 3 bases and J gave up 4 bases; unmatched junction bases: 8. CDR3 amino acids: CSASAGDRDADTQYF. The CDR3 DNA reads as TGCAGTGCTAGTGCCGGGGACAGGGATGCAGATACGCAGTATTTT.

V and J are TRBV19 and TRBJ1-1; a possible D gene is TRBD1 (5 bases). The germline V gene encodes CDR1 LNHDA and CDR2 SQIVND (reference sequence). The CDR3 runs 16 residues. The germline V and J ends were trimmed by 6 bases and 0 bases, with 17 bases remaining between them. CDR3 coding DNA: TGTGCCAGTAGGAAAACGAGCGGGGGGATGAACACTGAAGCTTTCTTT. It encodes CASRKTSGGMNTEAFF.

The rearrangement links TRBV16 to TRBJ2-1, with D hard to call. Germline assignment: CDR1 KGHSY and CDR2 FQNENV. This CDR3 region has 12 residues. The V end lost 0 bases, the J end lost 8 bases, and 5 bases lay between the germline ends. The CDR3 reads CASSQSRHEQFF. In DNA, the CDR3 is TGTGCCAGCAGCCAATCTAGACATGAGCAGTTCTTC.

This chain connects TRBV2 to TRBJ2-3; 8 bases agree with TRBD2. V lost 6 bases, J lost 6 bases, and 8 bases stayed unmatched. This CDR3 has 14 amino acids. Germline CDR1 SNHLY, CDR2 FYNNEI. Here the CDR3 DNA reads TGTGCCAGCAGCAGACTAGCGAATACTGATACGCAGTATTTT. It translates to CASSRLANTDTQYF. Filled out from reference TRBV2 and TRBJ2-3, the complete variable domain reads EPEVTQTPSHQVTQMGQEVILRCVPISNHLYFYWYRQILGQKVEFLVSFYNNEISEKSEIFDDQFSVERPDGSNFTLKIRSTKLEDSAMYFCASSRLANTDTQYFGPGTRLTVL.

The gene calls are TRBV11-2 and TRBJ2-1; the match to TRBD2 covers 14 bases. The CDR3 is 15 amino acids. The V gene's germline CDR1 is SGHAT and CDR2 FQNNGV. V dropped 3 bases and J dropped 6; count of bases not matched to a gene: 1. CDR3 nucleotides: TGTGCCAGCAGCTTTGGGACTAGCGGGGGCAATGAGCAGTTCTTC. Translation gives CASSFGTSGGNEQFF.

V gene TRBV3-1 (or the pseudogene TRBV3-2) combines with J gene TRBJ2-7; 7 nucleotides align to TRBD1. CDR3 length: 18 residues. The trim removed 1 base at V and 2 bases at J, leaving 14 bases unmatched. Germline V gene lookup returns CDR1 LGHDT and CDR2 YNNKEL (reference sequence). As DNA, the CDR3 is TGTGCCAGCAGCCAAGCCTGGTCAGAACAGGGGCCTACCTACGAGCAGTACTTC. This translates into CASSQAWSEQGPTYEQYF.

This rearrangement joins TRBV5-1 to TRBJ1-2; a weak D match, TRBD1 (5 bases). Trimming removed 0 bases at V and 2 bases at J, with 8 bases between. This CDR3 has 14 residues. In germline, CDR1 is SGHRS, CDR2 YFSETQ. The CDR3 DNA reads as TGCGCCAGCAGCTTGGGGACACTCAACTATGGCTACACCTTC. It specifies CASSLGTLNYGYTF.

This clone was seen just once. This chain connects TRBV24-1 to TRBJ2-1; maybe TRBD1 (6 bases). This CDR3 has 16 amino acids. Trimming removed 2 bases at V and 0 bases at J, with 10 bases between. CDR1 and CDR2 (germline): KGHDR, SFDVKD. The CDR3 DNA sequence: TGTGCCACCAGTGATTGGGACACCGGCTCCTACAATGAGCAGTTCTTC. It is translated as CATSDWDTGSYNEQFF.

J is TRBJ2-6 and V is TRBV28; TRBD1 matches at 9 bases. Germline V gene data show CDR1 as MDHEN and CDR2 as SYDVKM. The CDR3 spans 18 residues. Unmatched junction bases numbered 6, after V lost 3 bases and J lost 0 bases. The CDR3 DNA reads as TGTGCCAGCAGTTTCCGACAGGGGGTACGCTCTGGGGCCAACGTCCTGACTTTC. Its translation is CASSFRQGVRSGANVLTF. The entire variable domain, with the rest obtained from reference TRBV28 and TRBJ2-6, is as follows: DVKVTQSSRYLVKRTGEKVFLECVQDMDHENMFWYRQDPGLGLRLIYFSYDVKMKEKGDIPEGYSVSREKKERFSLILESASTNQTSMYLCASSFRQGVRSGANVLTFGAGSRLTVL.

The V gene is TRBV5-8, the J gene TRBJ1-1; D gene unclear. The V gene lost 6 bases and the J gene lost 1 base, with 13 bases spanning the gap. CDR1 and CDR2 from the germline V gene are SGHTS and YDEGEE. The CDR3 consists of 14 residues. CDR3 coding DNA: TGTGCCAGCACGTCGAGGACGGCGAACACTGAAGCTTTCTTT. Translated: CASTSRTANTEAFF.

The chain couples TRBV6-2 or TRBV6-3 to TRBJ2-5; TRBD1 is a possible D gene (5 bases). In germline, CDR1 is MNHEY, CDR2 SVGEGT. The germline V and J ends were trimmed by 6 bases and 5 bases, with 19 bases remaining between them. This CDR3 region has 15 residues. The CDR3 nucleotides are TGTGCCAGCAGCACCTCACAGGCCCTCTGGGAGACCCAGTACTTC. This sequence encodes CASSTSQALWETQYF.